This TCR beta chain was found in a study of Ad26.COV2.S vaccination and SARS-CoV-2 variants. Clones were sequenced by immunoSEQ multiplex PCR, and TCRdb holds only the in-frame ones, with some missing. Counted here are 410,000 or so clones, around 90% occurring once; the ten biggest clones make up less than 15%. Broader study findings: Researchers cautioned that TCR breadth and depth analyses may have underestimated total T cell responses.

In the case of this clone: Its matching antigen is unknown.

The germline V and J ends were trimmed by 5 bases and 3 bases, with 9 bases remaining between them. Germline lookup yields CDR1 KGHSH and CDR2 LQKENI. This CDR3 comprises 13 residues. Sample treatment: about 20 received Ad26.COV2.S at low or high dose, single or two shots; 5 received placebo; per-sample allocation not given. Vaccine and placebo recipients were sampled on day 63 after the first injection. A Boston adult aged 18-55 years was the donor. Specimen: peripheral blood, collected in a trial of Ad26.COV2.S vaccine versus placebo. This sequence was found in a person aged 18-65 years who received the Ad26.COV2.S COVID-19 vaccine or a placebo. The chain has TRBV18 and TRBJ2-3; the D is unclear. DNA of the CDR3: TGTGCCAGCTCAGTTCTTAAGACAGATACGCAGTATTTT. Translation gives CASSVLKTDTQYF.